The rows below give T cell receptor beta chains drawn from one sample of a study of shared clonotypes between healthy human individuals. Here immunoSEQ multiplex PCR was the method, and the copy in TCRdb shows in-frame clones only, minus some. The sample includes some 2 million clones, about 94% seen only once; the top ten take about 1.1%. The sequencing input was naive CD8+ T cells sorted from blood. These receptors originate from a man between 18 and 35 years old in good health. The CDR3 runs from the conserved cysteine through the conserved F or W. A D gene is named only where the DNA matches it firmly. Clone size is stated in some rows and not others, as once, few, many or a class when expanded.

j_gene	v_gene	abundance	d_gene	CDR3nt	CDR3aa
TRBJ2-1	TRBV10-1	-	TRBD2	TGCGCCAGCAGTGAGACTAGCGGGAGCTACTACAATGAGCAGTTCTTC	CASSETSGSYYNEQFF
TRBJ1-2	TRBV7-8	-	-	TGTGCCAGCAGCTTAGACCGGGCGCAGCCCCAGGGCTACACCTTC	CASSLDRAQPQGYTF
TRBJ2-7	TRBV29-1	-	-	TGCAGCGTTGCCTGGACAGTTCCCAACGAGCAGTACTTC	CSVAWTVPNEQYF
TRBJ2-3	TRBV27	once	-	TGTGCCGACACAGATACGCAGTATTTT	CADTDTQYF
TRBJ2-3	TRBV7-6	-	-	TGTGCCAGCAGCTTAAACCGGGGGACAGATACGCAGTATTTT	CASSLNRGTDTQYF
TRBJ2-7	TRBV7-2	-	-	TGTGCCAGCAAGGGGGGCTCCCACGAGCAGTACTTC	CASKGGSHEQYF
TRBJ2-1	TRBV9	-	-	TGTGCCAGCAGGACCCCCGGAACAGGCCCAAACAATGAGCAGTTCTTC	CASRTPGTGPNNEQFF
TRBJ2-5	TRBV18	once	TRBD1	TGTGCCAGCTCGCCACAGGGGGCGAAAGAGACCCAGTACTTC	CASSPQGAKETQYF
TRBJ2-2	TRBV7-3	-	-	TGTGCCAGCAGCCTGTCGACCCCCGGAGGCACCGGGGAGCTGTTTTTT	CASSLSTPGGTGELFF
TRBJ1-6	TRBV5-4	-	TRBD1	TGTGCCAGCAGCGGCCCTGGGACAGGGGAGGGATCACCCCTCCACTTT	CASSGPGTGEGSPLHF
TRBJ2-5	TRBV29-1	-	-	TGCAGCGTTGATTATGTGCAAGAGACCCAGTACTTC	CSVDYVQETQYF
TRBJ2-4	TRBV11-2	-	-	TGTGCCAGCAGCTTAGGTGATAGCGGTCTAGCCAAAAACATTCAGTACTTC	CASSLGDSGLAKNIQYF
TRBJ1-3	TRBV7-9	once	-	TGTGCCAGCAGTCCGGACCCTGGAAACACCATATATTTT	CASSPDPGNTIYF
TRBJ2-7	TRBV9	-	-	TGTGCCAGCAGCACTGATGCCGCCTACGAGCAGTACTTC	CASSTDAAYEQYF
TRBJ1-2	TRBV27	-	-	TGTGCCAGCAGTGTAGATCGTTTAGGGGTTGGCTACACCTTC	CASSVDRLGVGYTF
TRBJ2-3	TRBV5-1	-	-	TGCGCCAGCAGCTTGGACAACACAGATACGCAGTATTTT	CASSLDNTDTQYF
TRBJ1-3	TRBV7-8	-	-	TGTGCCAGCAGCGCCAGCTCTGGAAACACCATATATTTT	CASSASSGNTIYF
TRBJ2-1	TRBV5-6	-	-	TGTGCCAGCAGCTTGGGGTGGAATGAGCAGTTCTTC	CASSLGWNEQFF
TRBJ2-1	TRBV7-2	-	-	TGTGCCAGCTTAGGGGGGGACTCCTCCTACAATGAGCAGTTCTTC	CASLGGDSSYNEQFF
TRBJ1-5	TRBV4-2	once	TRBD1	TGTGCCAGCAGCCAAGTCCGACGGACAGGGGTGGTAGGTAGCAATCAGCCCCAGCATTTT	CASSQVRRTGVVGSNQPQHF
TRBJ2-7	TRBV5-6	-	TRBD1	TGTGCCAGCAGCTTTACAGGGGGGAACTACGAGCAGTACTTC	CASSFTGGNYEQYF
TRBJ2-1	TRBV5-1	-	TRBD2	TGCGCCAGCAGCTTGTACAGCCTAGCGGGAGGTGAGCAGTTCTTC	CASSLYSLAGGEQFF
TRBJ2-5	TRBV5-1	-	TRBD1	TGCGCCAGCAGCCGTGGGACAGGCCAAGAGACCCAGTACTTC	CASSRGTGQETQYF
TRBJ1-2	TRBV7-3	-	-	TGTGCCAGCAGCTTAATAGGGTCGATGGGGAGGGATGGCTACACCTTC	CASSLIGSMGRDGYTF
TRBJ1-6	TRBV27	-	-	TGTGCCAGCACCCCCAGAGGGGTCTCCTATAATTCACCCCTCCACTTT	CASTPRGVSYNSPLHF
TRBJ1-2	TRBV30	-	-	TGTGCCTGGAGTGTACCGGGTCAGGGAGACTATGGCTACACCTTC	CAWSVPGQGDYGYTF
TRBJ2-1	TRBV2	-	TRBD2	TGTGCCAGCAGTGGAACGGGGGGGGCCTACAATGAGCAGTTCTTC	CASSGTGGAYNEQFF
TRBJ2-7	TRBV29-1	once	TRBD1	TGCAGCGTTGGGGCACCGGGACAGGGGGCCCACGAGCAGTACTTC	CSVGAPGQGAHEQYF
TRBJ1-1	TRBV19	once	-	TGTGCCAGTAGTTCCCGCGGCTTGAACACTGAAGCTTTCTTT	CASSSRGLNTEAFF
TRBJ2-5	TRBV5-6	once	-	TGTGCCAGCAGCTTCGGGGGAGGAGGCGTCGGGGAGACCCAGTACTTC	CASSFGGGGVGETQYF
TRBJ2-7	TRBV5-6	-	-	TGTGCCAGCGGATCCGACTCCATCGGGGTATACGAGCAGTACTTC	CASGSDSIGVYEQYF
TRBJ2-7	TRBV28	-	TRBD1	TGTGCCAGCAGCTCCGGGACAGGGATAATCAACGAGCAGTACTTC	CASSSGTGIINEQYF
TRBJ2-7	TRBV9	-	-	TGTGCCAGCAGCGTCGGCGGAGGAGAGTACGAGCAGTACTTC	CASSVGGGEYEQYF
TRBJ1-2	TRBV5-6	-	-	TGTGCCAGCAGGTCGCAGGGCTCCGTTAATGGCTACACCTTC	CASRSQGSVNGYTF
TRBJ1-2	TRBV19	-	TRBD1	TGTGCCAGTAGTTGGGACAGCGAGATCTATGGCTACACCTTC	CASSWDSEIYGYTF
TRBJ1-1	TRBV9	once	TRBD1	TGTGCCAGCAGTCCAGGAGGGACAGGGCTGAACACTGAAGCTTTCTTT	CASSPGGTGLNTEAFF
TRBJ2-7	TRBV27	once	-	TGTGCCAGCAGTTTAAACGGAATTAGCTCGGCTACCTACGAGCAGTACTTC	CASSLNGISSATYEQYF
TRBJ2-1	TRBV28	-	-	TGTGCCAGCAGTTTTGAAGGTTGGCCCATTAATGAGCAGTTCTTC	CASSFEGWPINEQFF
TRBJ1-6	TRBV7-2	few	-	TGTGCCAGCAGCTTGGGACCGACGAATTCACCCCTCCACTTT	CASSLGPTNSPLHF
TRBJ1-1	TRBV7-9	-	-	TGTGCCAGCCAGTCCTGGGACTTCGACACTGAAGCTTTCTTT	CASQSWDFDTEAFF
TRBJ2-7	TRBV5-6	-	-	TGTGCCAGCAGCTTGTGGGAGAATCCCTACGAGCAGTACTTC	CASSLWENPYEQYF
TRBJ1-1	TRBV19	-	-	TGTGCCAGTACCTCTGGGGGCACTGAAGCTTTCTTT	CASTSGGTEAFF
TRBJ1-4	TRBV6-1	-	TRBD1	TGTGCCAGCAGGAAGACAGGGGATGGAGAAAAACTGTTTTTT	CASRKTGDGEKLFF
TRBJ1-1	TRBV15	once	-	TGTGCCACCAGCGGCCTTATGGACAGCGAAGCTTTCTTT	CATSGLMDSEAFF
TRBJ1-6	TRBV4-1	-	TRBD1	TGCGCCAGCAGCCAGTGGGGGGGGCAGGGGGAGTCACCCCTCCACTTT	CASSQWGGQGESPLHF
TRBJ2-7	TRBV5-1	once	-	TGCGCCAGCAGTTTGGCCTTGTGGGCGGAGGACTCCTACGAGCAGTACTTC	CASSLALWAEDSYEQYF
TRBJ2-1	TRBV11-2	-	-	TGTGCCAGCAGCTTCTTTTTAGCGGCCAACAACAATGAGCAGTTCTTC	CASSFFLAANNNEQFF
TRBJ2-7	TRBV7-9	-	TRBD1	TGTGCCAGCAGCTGGGGGACAGGGGATGCCTACGAGCAGTACTTC	CASSWGTGDAYEQYF